One sample yielded the 5 T cell receptor beta chains listed below, sequenced in a study of OX40 agonist ivuxolimab in advanced cancers. Measured with immunoSEQ multiplex PCR; TCRdb has only the in-frame clones, and not every one. The sample contains over 50,000 clones, 89% of which appear only once. The specimen was CD4+ or CD8+ T cells sorted from blood, collected in a trial of the OX40 agonist ivuxolimab. The receptors derive from an adult with an advanced solid tumor such as melanoma, head and neck, liver or kidney cancer.

The chain has TRBV4-1 and TRBJ2-5, with D uncertain. V lost 1 base to trimming and J lost 3 bases, with 9 bases between them. The V gene's germline CDR1 is MGHRA and CDR2 YSYEKL. The CDR3 totals 14 residues. CDR3 residues: CASSQGVSKETQYF. The CDR3 DNA reads as TGCGCCAGCAGCCAAGGGGTTAGTAAAGAGACCCAGTACTTC.

This clone has a single count. The chain is built from TRBV11-2 and TRBJ1-5; D gene ambiguous. CDR1 and CDR2 from the germline V gene are SGHAT and FQNNGV. Trimming cost V 3 bases and J 7 bases, with 10 bases left between them. CDR3 size: 13 residues. In DNA form, the CDR3 reads TGTGCCAGCAGCTTTTCCGAGGCACAGCCCCAGCATTTT. Residues: CASSFSEAQPQHF.

This clone was detected only a few times. V and J are TRBV4-2 and TRBJ1-1; no clear D gene. The V end lost 5 bases, the J end lost 4 bases, and 17 bases lay between the germline ends. The CDR3 is 15 amino acids. CDR1 is LGHNA, CDR2 YNFKEQ, per germline. Written as DNA, the CDR3 is TGTGCCAGCAGCAACCCGCGGTTTTGGGCCACTGAAGCTTTCTTT. Encoded protein: CASSNPRFWATEAFF.

This chain connects TRBV7-6 to TRBJ2-7; tentative D call: TRBD1 (6 bases). Per the germline V gene, CDR1 is SGHVS and CDR2 is FNYEAQ. This CDR3 has 16 amino acids. The V end was cut by 5 bases, the J end by 0 bases, with 17 bases between. Written as DNA, the CDR3 is TGTGCCAGCAGCGGAACCCAGGGGCCAAGCTCCTACGAGCAGTACTTC. This encodes CASSGTQGPSSYEQYF.

The chain combines TRBV11-2 with TRBJ2-2, with D possibly matching TRBD1 (5 bases). V dropped 5 bases and J dropped 7 bases, with 8 bases sitting between them. CDR1 and CDR2 (germline): SGHAT, FQNNGV. The CDR3 covers 12 residues. CDR3 sequence reads: CASSRQFGELFF. The CDR3, as DNA: TGTGCCAGCAGCCGACAGTTCGGGGAGCTGTTTTTT.